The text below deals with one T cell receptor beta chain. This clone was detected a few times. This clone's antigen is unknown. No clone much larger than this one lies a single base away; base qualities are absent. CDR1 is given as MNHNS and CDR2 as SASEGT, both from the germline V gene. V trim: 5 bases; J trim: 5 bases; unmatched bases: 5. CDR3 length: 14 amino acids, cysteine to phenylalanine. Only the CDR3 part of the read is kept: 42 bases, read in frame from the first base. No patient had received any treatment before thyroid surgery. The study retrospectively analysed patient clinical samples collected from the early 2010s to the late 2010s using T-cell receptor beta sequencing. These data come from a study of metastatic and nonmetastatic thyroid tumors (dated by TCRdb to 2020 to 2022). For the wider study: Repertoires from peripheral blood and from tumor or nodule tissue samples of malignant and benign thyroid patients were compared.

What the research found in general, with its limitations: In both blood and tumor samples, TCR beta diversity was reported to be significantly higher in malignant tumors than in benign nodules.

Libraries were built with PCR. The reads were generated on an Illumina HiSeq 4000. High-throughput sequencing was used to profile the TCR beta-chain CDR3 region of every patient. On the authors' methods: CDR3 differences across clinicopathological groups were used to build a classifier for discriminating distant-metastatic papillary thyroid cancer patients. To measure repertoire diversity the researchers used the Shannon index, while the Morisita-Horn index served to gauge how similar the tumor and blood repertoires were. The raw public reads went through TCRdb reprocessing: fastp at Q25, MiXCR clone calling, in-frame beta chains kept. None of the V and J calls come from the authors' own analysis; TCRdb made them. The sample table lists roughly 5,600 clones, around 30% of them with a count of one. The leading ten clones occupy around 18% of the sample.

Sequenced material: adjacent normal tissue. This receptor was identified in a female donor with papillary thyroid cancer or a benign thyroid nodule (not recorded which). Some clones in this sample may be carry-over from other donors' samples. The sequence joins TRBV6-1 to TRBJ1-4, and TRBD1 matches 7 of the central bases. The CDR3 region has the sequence CASSQTGSNEKLFF. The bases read TGTGCCAGCAGTCAGACAGGGTCGAATGAAAAACTGTTTTTT.